These 27 T cell receptor beta chains were all obtained from the same sample, sequenced in a study of blood T cells in healthy people across ages. Combining a sample-barcoded 5' primer with a J-beta primer mix, a second PCR ran for roughly 7 to 12 cycles. TCRdb itself ran the 5' RACE reads through MiXCR, one entry per CDR3 protein. The table records about 1.8 million distinct CDR3 sequences, 49% of them present only once. The source material was blood. These receptors came from a woman aged 40 to 49 in good health.

This clonotype appeared once. The junction shows a germline mismatch at one end, possibly a read error. The chain is built from TRBV7-6 and TRBJ2-5; TRBD2 agrees at 8 bases. The J call is uncertain, as TRBJ2-7 better fits the DNA end. Germline CDR1 and CDR2: SGHVS and FNYEAQ. The CDR3 loop spans 16 amino acids. In nucleotides, the CDR3 is TGTGCCAGTAGCTTAGAGGGACTAGACAGCTCCTACGAGCAGTACTTC. Protein sequence: CASSLEGLDSSYEQYF.

This clonotype has at least ten counts. The chain combines TRBV29-1 with TRBJ2-7; D is unresolved. Per the germline V gene, CDR1 is SQVTM and CDR2 is ANQGSEA. This CDR3 is built from 12 residues. The ends were cut back, 3 bases at V and 3 bases at J, with 9 bases in the middle. As DNA, the CDR3 is TGCAGCGTTGAGGTTACTGACTACGAGCAGTACTTC. This encodes CSVEVTDYEQYF.

The chain combines TRBV5-1 with TRBJ2-7; D remains ambiguous. Germline V lookup: CDR1 SGHRS, CDR2 YFSETQ. V gave up 0 bases and J gave up 4 bases, with 11 bases separating them. The CDR3 runs to 14 residues. DNA of the CDR3: TGCGCCAGCAGCTTGGACGGCAGTCGTTACGAGCAGTACTTC. Translating gives CASSLDGSRYEQYF. Looking up the rest from reference TRBV5-1 and TRBJ2-7 gives the full variable domain: KAGVTQTPRYLIKTRGQQVTLSCSPISGHRSVSWYQQTPGQGLQFLFEYFSETQRNKGNFPGRFSGRQFSNSRSEMNVSTLELGDSALYLCASSLDGSRYEQYFGPGTRLTVT.

This clonotype was seen more than once but under ten times. This chain uses TRBV7-2 with TRBJ2-7; 8 bases map to TRBD1. The germline V gene encodes CDR1 SGHTA and CDR2 FQGNSA. This CDR3 is 15 amino acids long. After removal of 4 bases from V and 1 base from J, the junction contained 6 bases not matched to a gene. CDR3 residues: CASSSGQGRSYEQYF. DNA for the CDR3: TGTGCCAGCAGCTCAGGACAGGGAAGGTCCTACGAGCAGTACTTC. The full variable domain, rest sourced from reference TRBV7-2 and TRBJ2-7, is GAGVSQSPSNKVTEKGKDVELRCDPISGHTALYWYRQSLGQGLEFLIYFQGNSAPDKSGLPSDRFSAERTGGSVSTLTIQRTQQEDSAVYLCASSSGQGRSYEQYFGPGTRLTVT.

This clonotype turned up a few times. The V and J genes are TRBV9 and TRBJ2-7, with 8 bases that match TRBD2. The CDR3 contains 15 residues. With 3 bases clipped from V and 3 bases from J, the junction kept 8 bases outside the gene matches. Per the germline V gene, CDR1 is SGDLS and CDR2 is YYNGEE. This CDR3 reads CASSGPGGANYEQYF. The CDR3 DNA reads TGTGCCAGCAGCGGACCCGGGGGGGCCAACTACGAGCAGTACTTC. Using reference TRBV9 and TRBJ2-7 for the parts outside the CDR3, the full variable domain is DSGVTQTPKHLITATGQRVTLRCSPRSGDLSVYWYQQSLDQGLQFLIQYYNGEERAKGNILERFSAQQFPDLHSELNLSSLELGDSALYFCASSGPGGANYEQYFGPGTRLTVT.

In its sample, this clonotype was seen a few times. V is TRBV12-3 or TRBV12-4 and J is TRBJ1-2; 8 bases match TRBD1. The ends lost 6 bases at V and 8 bases at J; junction bases unmatched: 11. This CDR3 region has 14 residues. CDR3: CASRLQGGVSGYTF. CDR3 nucleotides: TGTGCCAGCAGACTACAGGGGGGAGTCTCGGGCTACACCTTC.

The rearrangement links TRBV6-2 or TRBV6-3 to TRBJ2-6, with D possibly being TRBD1 (6 bases). Germline V gene sequence: CDR1 MNHEY, CDR2 SVGEGT. The CDR3 extends over 18 amino acids. V lost 6 bases and J 0 bases, leaving 18 bases between the germline ends. The CDR3 loop is CASRRPRTEHSGANVLTF. The CDR3 nucleotides read TGTGCCAGCAGAAGACCCCGGACAGAGCACTCTGGGGCCAACGTCCTGACTTTC.

This sequence joins TRBV4-1 and TRBJ2-7; D may be TRBD2 (7 bases). CDR1 and CDR2 from the germline V gene are MGHRA and YSYEKL. With 1 base removed from V and 4 bases from J, the gap between germline ends came to 20 bases. CDR3 length: 17 residues. The CDR3 DNA reads TGCGCCAGCAGCCAAGTTGCCTGGGGGGGGCGCCTATACGAGCAGTACTTC. This translates into CASSQVAWGGRLYEQYF.

At least ten counts were recorded for this clonotype. The rearrangement uses TRBV20-1 and TRBJ2-5; no definite D call. Trimming removed 0 bases from V and 4 bases from J, with 15 bases in between. This CDR3 spans 15 amino acids. Germline-derived CDR1 and CDR2 are DFQATT and SNEGSKA (reference sequence). The CDR3 here is CSARDVHARGETQYF. The CDR3 nucleotides read TGCAGTGCTAGAGACGTACACGCTAGAGGAGAGACCCAGTACTTC.

The rearrangement uses TRBV7-2 and TRBJ2-1; 7 bases are shared with TRBD1. After removal of 5 bases from V and 6 bases from J, the junction contained 7 bases not matched to a gene. Germline lookup yields CDR1 SGHTA and CDR2 FQGNSA. This CDR3 has 14 residues. CDR3 coding DNA: TGTGCCAGCAGCAAGGACAGGTTTATCAATGAGCAGTTCTTC. Protein product: CASSKDRFINEQFF.

The J gene is TRBJ1-6, the V gene TRBV9; D is possibly TRBD1 (5 bases). The CDR3 covers 15 residues. Germline CDR1 reads SGDLS; CDR2 reads YYNGEE. V lost 0 bases and J lost 9, with 13 bases in between. The CDR3 coding sequence is TGTGCCAGCAGCGTAGCGGGGGACGGGGCTTCACCCCTCCACTTT. Its protein product is CASSVAGDGASPLHF.

The chain links TRBV7-2 to TRBJ2-4; the D gene is possibly TRBD2 (6 bases). The J call may not be correct, given that the DNA end is closer to TRBJ2-7. Germline values: CDR1 SGHTA, CDR2 FQGNSA. This CDR3 has 16 residues. The CDR3 DNA reads as TGTGCCAGCAGCCCGCAAGCCGGGACTTACTCTTACGAGCAGTACTTC. Residues: CASSPQAGTYSYEQYF.

V and J are TRBV3-1 and TRBJ2-7, with 9 bases identical to TRBD2. The CDR3 is 15 amino acids. From germline, CDR1 is LGHDT and CDR2 YNNKEL (reference sequence). J gave up 1 base and V 7 bases, and 8 bases lay outside the gene matches. The CDR3 DNA reads as TGTGCCAGCAACCATATAGCGGGGGCATCCTACGAGCAGTACTTC. Amino acids: CASNHIAGASYEQYF.

This clonotype was counted only a few times. This rearrangement joins TRBV4-2 to TRBJ1-2; D gene ambiguous. Trimming removed 2 bases at V and 6 bases at J, with 16 bases between. The CDR3 covers 15 residues. Germline V CDR1 and CDR2: LGHNA, YNFKEQ. This CDR3 reads CASSQTFARTDGYTF. CDR3 in DNA: TGTGCCAGCAGCCAAACTTTCGCCAGAACGGATGGCTACACCTTC.

The DNA for the CDR3 is TGCGCCAGCAGCCAAGAGATCATGGGGCCCGAGAATTCACCCCTCCACTTT. Protein sequence: CASSQEIMGPENSPLHF. V usage is TRBV4-3 and J usage is TRBJ1-6; TRBD1 might be the D (5 bases). Germline V CDR1 and CDR2: LGHNA, YSLEER. This CDR3 region has 17 residues. The V and J ends lost 0 bases and 7 bases respectively, with 16 bases between them.

This clonotype showed up just a few times. This chain joins TRBV12-3 or TRBV12-4 and TRBJ1-6; the D is unclear. The CDR3 runs to 14 residues. V lost 4 bases and J 4 bases, leaving 8 bases between the germline ends. CDR3 loop: CASSSRTYNSPLHF. CDR3 in DNA: TGTGCCAGCAGTTCCAGGACTTATAATTCACCCCTCCACTTT.

This clonotype has a handful of counts. The chain carries TRBV6-2 or TRBV6-3 and TRBJ2-5, with D uncertain. Germline V CDR1 and CDR2: MNHEY, SVGEGT. With 5 bases removed from V and 5 bases from J, the gap between germline ends came to 18 bases. CDR3 length: 15 amino acids. CDR3 coding DNA: TGTGCCAGCAGTCCTACCTTGGGCGCGATGGAGACCCAGTACTTC. Amino acids: CASSPTLGAMETQYF.

This clonotype was detected once. The chain carries TRBV25-1 and TRBJ1-2; no clear D gene. Per the germline V gene, CDR1 is MGHDK and CDR2 is SYGVNS. This CDR3 is 13 amino acids long. Deletions cut 3 bases from V and 2 bases from J, with 7 bases between. This CDR3 reads CASSELRNYGYTF. CDR3 DNA sequence: TGTGCCAGCAGTGAGCTACGGAACTATGGCTACACCTTC.

About this clonotype: A single base separates this from a much larger clone, so it may be a read error. The genes are TRBV5-6 and TRBJ2-5; 9 bases map to TRBD1. CDR3 length: 13 residues. Germline-derived CDR1 and CDR2 are SGHDT and YYEEEE. The V gene end was trimmed by 6 bases and the J gene end by 3 bases; junction bases not matched to a gene: 3. This CDR3 reads CASTWTGEETQYF. In DNA, the CDR3 is TGTGCCAGCACCTGGACAGGGGAAGAGACCCAGTACTTC.

This clonotype was seen a few times. The chain joins TRBV4-3 to TRBJ2-6; TRBD1 matches at 9 bases. V was pared by 1 base and J by 1 base, with 5 bases of the junction left unmatched. The CDR3 runs 18 residues. CDR1 is LGHNA and CDR2 is YSLEER in the germline V gene. The CDR3 protein is CASSQGTGDLSGANVLTF. The CDR3 nucleotides are TGCGCCAGCAGCCAAGGGACAGGGGATCTTTCTGGGGCCAACGTCCTGACTTTC.

The chain employs TRBV15 and TRBJ2-1, with D unresolved. CDR1 LNHNV and CDR2 YYDKDF come from the germline V gene (reference sequence). The CDR3 loop spans 13 amino acids. V was shortened by 0 bases and J by 13 bases, with 13 bases between the two germline ends. CDR3 residues: CATSREDQETQFF. The CDR3 DNA reads as TGTGCCACCAGCAGAGAAGACCAAGAGACCCAGTTCTTC.

This clonotype has a handful of counts. The chain recombines TRBV4-1 with TRBJ2-1, with 7 positions matching TRBD1. Germline V gene sequence: CDR1 MGHRA, CDR2 YSYEKL. With 3 bases clipped from V and 13 bases from J, the junction kept 6 bases outside the gene matches. This CDR3 spans 12 amino acids. CDR3 sequence reads: CASSHPQGLQFF. CDR3 DNA: TGCGCCAGCAGCCACCCACAGGGGTTACAGTTCTTC.

The genes are TRBV2 and TRBJ1-2; no reliable D call. CDR1 SNHLY and CDR2 FYNNEI come from the germline V gene. The CDR3 length is 17 residues. The V and J ends lost 0 bases and 5 bases respectively, with 19 bases between them. The CDR3 spells CASSEALRRAGSYGYTF. For the CDR3, the DNA is TGTGCCAGCAGTGAAGCGCTTCGTAGAGCGGGGTCGTATGGCTACACCTTC.

V gene TRBV6-2 or TRBV6-3 combines with J gene TRBJ2-5, with TRBD2 matching 8 bases. The end of the DNA is better explained by TRBJ2-7, so the J call may be wrong. The germline CDR1 and CDR2 sequences are MNHEY and SVGEGT. This CDR3 has 18 amino acids. The CDR3 region is CASCRLTGGDQKFSEQYF. For the CDR3, the DNA is TGTGCCAGCTGCAGACTTACGGGGGGGGACCAGAAGTTCTCCGAGCAGTACTTC.

This clonotype appeared a few times. The rearrangement joins TRBV20-1 to TRBJ2-1, with D possibly called TRBD1 or TRBD2 (6 bases each). CDR1 and CDR2 (germline): DFQATT, SNEGSKA (reference sequence). There are 13 residues in the CDR3. Trimming stripped 5 bases from V and 3 bases from J, with 11 bases between. CDR3 residues: CSAPRGVYNEQFF. Here the CDR3 DNA reads TGCAGTGCTCCTAGGGGGGTCTACAATGAGCAGTTCTTC.

The rearrangement uses TRBV3-1 and TRBJ2-7; the D is unclear. Germline V gene sequence: CDR1 LGHDT, CDR2 YNNKEL (reference sequence). Trimming cost V 0 bases and J 0 bases, with 9 bases left between them. The CDR3 spans 15 residues. CDR3 loop: CASSQELSISYEQYF. Written as DNA, the CDR3 is TGTGCCAGCAGCCAAGAGCTTTCTATCTCCTACGAGCAGTACTTC.

V is TRBV7-9 and J is TRBJ2-5, with 7 bases aligning to TRBD1. This CDR3 is built from 15 residues. V shed 4 bases, J shed 2 bases, and the junction held 7 bases outside the gene matches. Germline lookup yields CDR1 SEHNR and CDR2 FQNEAQ (reference sequence). The CDR3 DNA is TGTGCCAGCAGCTATGGACAGGCTGGACAAGAGACCCAGTACTTC. It translates to CASSYGQAGQETQYF.